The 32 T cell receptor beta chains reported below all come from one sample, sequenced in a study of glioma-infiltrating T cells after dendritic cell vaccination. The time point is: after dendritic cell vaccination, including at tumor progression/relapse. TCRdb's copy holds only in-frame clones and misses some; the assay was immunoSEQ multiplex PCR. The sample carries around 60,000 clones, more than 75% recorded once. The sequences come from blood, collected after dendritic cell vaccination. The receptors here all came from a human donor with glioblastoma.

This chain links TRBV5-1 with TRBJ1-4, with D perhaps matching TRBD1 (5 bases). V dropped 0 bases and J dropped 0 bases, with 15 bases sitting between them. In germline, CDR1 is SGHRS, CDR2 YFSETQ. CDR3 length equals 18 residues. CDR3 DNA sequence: TGCGCCAGCAGCTTGGTGGGGCGGAGAGCCGCAACTAATGAAAAACTGTTTTTT. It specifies CASSLVGRRAATNEKLFF.

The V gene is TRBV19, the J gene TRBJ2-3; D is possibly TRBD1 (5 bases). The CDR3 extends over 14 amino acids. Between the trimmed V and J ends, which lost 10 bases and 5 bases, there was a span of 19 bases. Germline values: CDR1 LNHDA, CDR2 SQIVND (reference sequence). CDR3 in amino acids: CATRPRAGLDTQYF. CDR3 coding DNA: TGTGCCACCCGACCTCGGGCAGGGCTAGATACGCAGTATTTT. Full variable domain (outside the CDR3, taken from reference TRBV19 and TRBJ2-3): DGGITQSPKYLFRKEGQNVTLSCEQNLNHDAMYWYRQDPGQGLRLIYYSQIVNDFQKGDIAEGYSVSREKKESFPLTVTSAQKNPTAFYLCATRPRAGLDTQYFGPGTRLTVL.

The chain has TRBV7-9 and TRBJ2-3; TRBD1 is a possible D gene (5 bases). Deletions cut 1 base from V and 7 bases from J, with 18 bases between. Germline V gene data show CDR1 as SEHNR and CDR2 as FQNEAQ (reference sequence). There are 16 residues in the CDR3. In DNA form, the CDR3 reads TGTGCCAGCAGCTTAGTATCGAGCCCCAGGGCTCATACGCAGTATTTT. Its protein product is CASSLVSSPRAHTQYF. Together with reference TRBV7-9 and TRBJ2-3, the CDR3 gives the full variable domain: DTGVSQNPRHKITKRGQNVTFRCDPISEHNRLYWYRQTLGQGPEFLTYFQNEAQLEKSRLLSDRFSAERPKGSFSTLEIQRTEQGDSAMYLCASSLVSSPRAHTQYFGPGTRLTVL.

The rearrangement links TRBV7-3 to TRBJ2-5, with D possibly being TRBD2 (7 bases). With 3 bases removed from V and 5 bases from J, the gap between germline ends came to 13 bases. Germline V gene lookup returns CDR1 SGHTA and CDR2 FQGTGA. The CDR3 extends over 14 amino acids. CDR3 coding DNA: TGTGCCAGCAGCTTCCGGGGGGCGGGGGAGACCCAGTACTTC. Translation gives CASSFRGAGETQYF.

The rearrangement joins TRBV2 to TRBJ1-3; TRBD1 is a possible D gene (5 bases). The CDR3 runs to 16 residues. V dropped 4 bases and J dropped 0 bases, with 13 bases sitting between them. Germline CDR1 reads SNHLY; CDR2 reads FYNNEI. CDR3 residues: CASSAGAPDSGNTIYF. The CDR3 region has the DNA TGTGCCAGCAGTGCTGGGGCCCCCGACTCTGGAAACACCATATATTTT.

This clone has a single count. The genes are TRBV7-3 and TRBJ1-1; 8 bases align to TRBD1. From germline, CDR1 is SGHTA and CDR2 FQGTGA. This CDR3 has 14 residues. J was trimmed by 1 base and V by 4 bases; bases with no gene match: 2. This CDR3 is CASSSQGGNTEAFF. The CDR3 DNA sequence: TGTGCCAGCAGCTCACAGGGGGGGAACACTGAAGCTTTCTTT.

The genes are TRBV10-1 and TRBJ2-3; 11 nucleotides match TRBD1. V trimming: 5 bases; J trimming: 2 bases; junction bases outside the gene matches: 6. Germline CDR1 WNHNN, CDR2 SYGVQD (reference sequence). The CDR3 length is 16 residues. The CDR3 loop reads CASSPADRGHTDTQYF. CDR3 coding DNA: TGCGCCAGCAGTCCCGCGGACAGGGGGCACACAGATACGCAGTATTTT.

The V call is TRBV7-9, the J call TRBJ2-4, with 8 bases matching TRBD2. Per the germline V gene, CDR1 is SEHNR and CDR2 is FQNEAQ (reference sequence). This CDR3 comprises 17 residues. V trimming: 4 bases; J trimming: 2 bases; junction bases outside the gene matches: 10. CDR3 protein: CASSSGGRQGTKNIQYF. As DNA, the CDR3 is TGTGCCAGCAGCTCGGGAGGGAGGCAGGGGACCAAAAACATTCAGTACTTC.

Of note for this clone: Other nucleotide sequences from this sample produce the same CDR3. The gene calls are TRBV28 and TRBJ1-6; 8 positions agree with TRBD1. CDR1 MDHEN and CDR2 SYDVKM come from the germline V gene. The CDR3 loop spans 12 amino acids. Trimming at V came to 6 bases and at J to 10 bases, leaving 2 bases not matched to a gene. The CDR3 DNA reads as TGTGCCAGCAGGGGACAGGACTCACCCCTCCACTTT. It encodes CASRGQDSPLHF.

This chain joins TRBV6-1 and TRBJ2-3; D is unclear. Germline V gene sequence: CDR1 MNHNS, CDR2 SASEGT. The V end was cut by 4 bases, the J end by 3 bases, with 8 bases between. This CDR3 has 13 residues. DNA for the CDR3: TGTGCCAGCAGTGTAGAAAAAACAGATACGCAGTATTTT. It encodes CASSVEKTDTQYF.

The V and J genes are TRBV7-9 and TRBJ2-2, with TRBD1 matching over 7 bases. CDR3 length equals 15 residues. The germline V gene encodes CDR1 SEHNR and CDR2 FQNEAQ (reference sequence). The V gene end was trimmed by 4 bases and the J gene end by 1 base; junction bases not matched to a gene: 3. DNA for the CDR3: TGTGCCAGCAGCTCAGGGGGTTGGAACACCGGGGAGCTGTTTTTT. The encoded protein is CASSSGGWNTGELFF.

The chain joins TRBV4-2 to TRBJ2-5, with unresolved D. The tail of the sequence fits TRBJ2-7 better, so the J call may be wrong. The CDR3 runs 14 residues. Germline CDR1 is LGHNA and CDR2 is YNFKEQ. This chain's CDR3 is CASSQALAPYEQYF. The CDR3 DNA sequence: TGTGCCAGCAGCCAAGCCCTCGCGCCCTACGAGCAGTACTTC.

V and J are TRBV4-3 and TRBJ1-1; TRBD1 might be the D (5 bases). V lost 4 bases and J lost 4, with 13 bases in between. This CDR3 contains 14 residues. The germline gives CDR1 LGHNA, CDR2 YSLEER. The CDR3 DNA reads TGCGCCAGCAGCCTAACCCTGGGGGGCACTGAAGCTTTCTTT. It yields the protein CASSLTLGGTEAFF.

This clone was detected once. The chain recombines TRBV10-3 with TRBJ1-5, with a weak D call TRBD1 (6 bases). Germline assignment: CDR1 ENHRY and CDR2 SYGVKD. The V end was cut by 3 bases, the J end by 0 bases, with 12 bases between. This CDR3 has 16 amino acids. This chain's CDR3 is CAISDRGSYSNQPQHF. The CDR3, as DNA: TGTGCCATCAGTGACAGGGGTTCCTATAGCAATCAGCCCCAGCATTTT.

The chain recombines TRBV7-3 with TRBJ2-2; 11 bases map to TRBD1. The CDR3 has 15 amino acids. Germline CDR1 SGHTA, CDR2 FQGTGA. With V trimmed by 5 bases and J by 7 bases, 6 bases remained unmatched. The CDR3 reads CASSPGTGGNGELFF. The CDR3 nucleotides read TGTGCCAGCAGCCCCGGGACAGGGGGGAACGGGGAGCTGTTTTTT.

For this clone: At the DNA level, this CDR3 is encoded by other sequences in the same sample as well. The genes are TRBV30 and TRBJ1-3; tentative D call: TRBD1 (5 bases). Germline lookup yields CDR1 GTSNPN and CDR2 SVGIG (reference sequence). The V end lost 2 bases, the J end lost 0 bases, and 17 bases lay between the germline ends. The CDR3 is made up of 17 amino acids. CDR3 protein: CAWSSLRDSNSGNTIYF. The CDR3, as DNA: TGTGCCTGGAGTTCGCTCAGGGACTCTAACTCTGGAAACACCATATATTTT.

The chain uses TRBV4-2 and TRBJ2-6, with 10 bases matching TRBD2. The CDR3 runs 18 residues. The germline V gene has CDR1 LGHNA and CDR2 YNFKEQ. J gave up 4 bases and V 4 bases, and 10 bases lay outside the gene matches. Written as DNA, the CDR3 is TGTGCCAGCAGCCCAAACAAGCGGGGGGGCCTCGGGGCCAACGTCCTGACTTTC. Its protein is CASSPNKRGGLGANVLTF.

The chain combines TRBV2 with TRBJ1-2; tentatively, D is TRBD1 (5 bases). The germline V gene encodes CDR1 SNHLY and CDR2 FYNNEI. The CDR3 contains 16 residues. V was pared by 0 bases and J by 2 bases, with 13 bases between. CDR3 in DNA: TGTGCCAGCAGTGAAGCGAGCGCAGGGTGGAACTATGGCTACACCTTC. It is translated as CASSEASAGWNYGYTF.

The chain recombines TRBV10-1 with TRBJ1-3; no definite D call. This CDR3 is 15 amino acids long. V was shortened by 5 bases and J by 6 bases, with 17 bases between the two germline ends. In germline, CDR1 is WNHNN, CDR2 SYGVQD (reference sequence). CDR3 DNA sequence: TGCGCCAGCAGTCCGGGTTCGCCTTCGGTAAACACCATATATTTT. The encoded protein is CASSPGSPSVNTIYF.

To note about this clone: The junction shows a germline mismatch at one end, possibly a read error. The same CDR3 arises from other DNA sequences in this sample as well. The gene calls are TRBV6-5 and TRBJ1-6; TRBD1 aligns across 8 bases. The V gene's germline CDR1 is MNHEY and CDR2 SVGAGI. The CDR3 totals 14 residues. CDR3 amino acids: CASRMTGANSPLHF. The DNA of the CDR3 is TGTGCCAGCAGAATGACAGGGGCTAATTCCCCCCTCCACTTT.

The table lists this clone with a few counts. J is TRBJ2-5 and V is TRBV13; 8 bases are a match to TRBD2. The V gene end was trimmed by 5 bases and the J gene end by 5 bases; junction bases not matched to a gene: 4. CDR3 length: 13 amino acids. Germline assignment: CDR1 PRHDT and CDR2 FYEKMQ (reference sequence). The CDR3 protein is CASSHRGGETQYF. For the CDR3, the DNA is TGTGCCAGCAGCCACCGCGGGGGGGAGACCCAGTACTTC.

The CDR3 loop reads CASGMDSLSYNEQFF. The CDR3, as DNA: TGCGCCAGCGGTATGGACAGCCTCTCCTACAATGAGCAGTTCTTC. The J gene is TRBJ2-1, the V gene TRBV5-1; tentatively, D is TRBD1 (6 bases). In germline, CDR1 is SGHRS, CDR2 YFSETQ. The V end lost 7 bases, the J end lost 0 bases, and 14 bases lay between the germline ends. This CDR3 spans 15 amino acids.

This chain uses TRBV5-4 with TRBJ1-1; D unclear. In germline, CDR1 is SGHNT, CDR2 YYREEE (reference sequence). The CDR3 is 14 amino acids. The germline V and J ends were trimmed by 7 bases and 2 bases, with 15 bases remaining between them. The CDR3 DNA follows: TGTGCCAGCGCGTCCCAGACACCAAACACTGAAGCTTTCTTT. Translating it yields CASASQTPNTEAFF.

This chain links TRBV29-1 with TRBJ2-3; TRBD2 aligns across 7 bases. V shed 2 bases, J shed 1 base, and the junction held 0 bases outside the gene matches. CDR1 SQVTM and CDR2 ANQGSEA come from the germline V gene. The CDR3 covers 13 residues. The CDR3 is CSVELAGTDTQYF. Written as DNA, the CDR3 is TGCAGCGTTGAACTAGCGGGCACAGATACGCAGTATTTT.

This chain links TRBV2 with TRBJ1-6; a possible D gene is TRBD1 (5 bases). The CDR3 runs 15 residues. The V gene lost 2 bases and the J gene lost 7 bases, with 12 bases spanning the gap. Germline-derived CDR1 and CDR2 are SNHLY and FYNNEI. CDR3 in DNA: TGTGCCAGCAGTGAAAGGGGAAGGCTAAATTCACCCCTCCACTTT. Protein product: CASSERGRLNSPLHF.

The CDR3 sequence is CATSYGLSNEQFF. The CDR3 DNA is TGTGCCACCAGCTATGGACTGTCTAATGAGCAGTTCTTC. The chain carries TRBV15 and TRBJ2-1; a weak D match, TRBD2 (5 bases). The CDR3 is 13 residues long. V lost 5 bases to trimming and J lost 7 bases, with 12 bases between them. The V gene's germline CDR1 is LNHNV and CDR2 YYDKDF (reference sequence).

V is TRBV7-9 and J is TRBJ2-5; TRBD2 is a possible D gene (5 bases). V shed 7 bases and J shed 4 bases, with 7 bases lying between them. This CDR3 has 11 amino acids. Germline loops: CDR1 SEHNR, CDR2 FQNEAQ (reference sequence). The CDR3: CASTGGETQYF. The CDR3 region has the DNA TGTGCCAGCACCGGAGGAGAGACCCAGTACTTC. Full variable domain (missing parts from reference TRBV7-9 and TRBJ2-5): DTGVSQNPRHKITKRGQNVTFRCDPISEHNRLYWYRQTLGQGPEFLTYFQNEAQLEKSRLLSDRFSAERPKGSFSTLEIQRTEQGDSAMYLCASTGGETQYFGPGTRLLVL.

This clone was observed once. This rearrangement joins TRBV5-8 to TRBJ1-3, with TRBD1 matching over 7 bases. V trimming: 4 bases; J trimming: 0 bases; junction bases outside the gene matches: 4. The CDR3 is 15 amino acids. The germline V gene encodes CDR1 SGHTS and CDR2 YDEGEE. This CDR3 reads CASSRQGFSGNTIYF. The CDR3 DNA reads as TGTGCCAGCAGCCGACAGGGTTTCTCTGGAAACACCATATATTTT.

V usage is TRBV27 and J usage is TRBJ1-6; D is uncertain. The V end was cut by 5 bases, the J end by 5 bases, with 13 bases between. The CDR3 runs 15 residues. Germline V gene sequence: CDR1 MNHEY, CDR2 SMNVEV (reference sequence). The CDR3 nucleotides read TGTGCCAGCAGTACTTGGGCGGAGGATAATTCACCCCTCCACTTT. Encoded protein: CASSTWAEDNSPLHF.

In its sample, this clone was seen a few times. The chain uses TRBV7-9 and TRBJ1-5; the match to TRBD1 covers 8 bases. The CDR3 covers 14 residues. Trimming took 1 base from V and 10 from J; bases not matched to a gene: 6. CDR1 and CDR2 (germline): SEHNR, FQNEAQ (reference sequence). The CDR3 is CASSLGTGPGPQHF. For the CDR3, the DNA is TGTGCCAGCAGCTTAGGGACAGGGCCTGGCCCCCAGCATTTT. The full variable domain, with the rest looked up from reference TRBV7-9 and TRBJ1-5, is DTGVSQNPRHKITKRGQNVTFRCDPISEHNRLYWYRQTLGQGPEFLTYFQNEAQLEKSRLLSDRFSAERPKGSFSTLEIQRTEQGDSAMYLCASSLGTGPGPQHFGDGTRLSIL.

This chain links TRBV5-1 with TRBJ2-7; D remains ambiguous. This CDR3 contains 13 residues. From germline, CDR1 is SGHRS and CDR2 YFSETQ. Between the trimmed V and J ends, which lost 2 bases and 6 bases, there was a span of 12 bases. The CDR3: CASSLADGFEQYF. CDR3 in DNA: TGCGCCAGCAGCTTAGCTGACGGGTTCGAGCAGTACTTC.

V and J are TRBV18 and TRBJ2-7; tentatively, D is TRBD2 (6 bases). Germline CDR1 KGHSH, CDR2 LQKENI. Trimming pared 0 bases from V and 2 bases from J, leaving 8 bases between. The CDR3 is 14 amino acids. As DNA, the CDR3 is TGTGCCAGCTCACCACCGGACTATCCCTACGAGCAGTACTTC. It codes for CASSPPDYPYEQYF.